These 3 T cell receptor beta chains came from one sample sequenced in a study of CD8 T cells in Susac syndrome. Random-hexamer reverse transcription was applied to roughly 0.45 to 1 ug RNA. TCRdb analysed the immunoSEQ multiplex PCR reads with MiXCR anew, one entry per CDR3 protein. The table has around 190,000 distinct CDR3 sequences, 90% to 95% seen once. Material for sequencing was CD8+ T cells from PBMCs. The source is a human donor with multiple sclerosis.

The chain couples TRBV29-1 to TRBJ2-1; no clear D. Germline V lookup: CDR1 SQVTM, CDR2 ANQGSEA. V dropped 4 bases and J dropped 6 bases, with 13 bases sitting between them. The length of the CDR3 is 13 residues. In nucleotides, the CDR3 is TGCAGCGTTGGACCAATGACCGCCAATGAGCAGTTCTTC. Encoded protein: CSVGPMTANEQFF.

The chain combines TRBV27 with TRBJ2-1; D possibly corresponds to TRBD1 (6 bases). The germline V and J ends were trimmed by 6 bases and 1 base, with 16 bases remaining between them. The CDR3 extends over 16 amino acids. Germline loops: CDR1 MNHEY, CDR2 SMNVEV (reference sequence). CDR3 nucleotides: TGTGCCAGCAGCCAACCGTCAGGGGATTCCTACAATGAGCAGTTCTTC. Translation gives CASSQPSGDSYNEQFF.

The chain is built from TRBV18 and TRBJ1-5; D is perhaps TRBD1 (5 bases). V lost 3 bases and J lost 6, with 18 bases in between. Germline V gene sequence: CDR1 KGHSH, CDR2 LQKENI. The length of the CDR3 is 16 residues. This CDR3 reads CASSPTRALEGQPQHF. CDR3 in DNA: TGTGCCAGCTCACCGACCAGGGCCTTAGAAGGTCAGCCCCAGCATTTT. The complete variable domain, with remaining parts taken from reference TRBV18 and TRBJ1-5, reads NAGVMQNPRHLVRRRGQEARLRCSPMKGHSHVYWYRQLPEEGLKFMVYLQKENIIDESGMPKERFSAEFPKEGPSILRIQQVVRGDSAAYFCASSPTRALEGQPQHFGDGTRLSIL.